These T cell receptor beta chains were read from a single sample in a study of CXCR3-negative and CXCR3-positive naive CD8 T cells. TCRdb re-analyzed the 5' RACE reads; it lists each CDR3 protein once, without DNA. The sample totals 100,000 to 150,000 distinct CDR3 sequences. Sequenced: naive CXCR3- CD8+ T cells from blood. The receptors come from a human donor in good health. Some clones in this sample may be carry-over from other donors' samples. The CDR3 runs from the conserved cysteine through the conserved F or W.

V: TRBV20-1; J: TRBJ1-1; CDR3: CSASRHPNGAEAFF
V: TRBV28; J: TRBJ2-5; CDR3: CASSLSLSGQETQYF
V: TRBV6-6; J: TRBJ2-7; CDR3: CASSYTGTGAREQYF
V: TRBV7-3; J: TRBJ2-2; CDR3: CASTDSANTGELFF
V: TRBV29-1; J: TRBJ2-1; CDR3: CSVMGSTDGKFNEQFF
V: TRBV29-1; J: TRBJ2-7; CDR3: CSVPGQVGNEQYF
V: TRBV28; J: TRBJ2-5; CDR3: CASSRDSTQETQYF
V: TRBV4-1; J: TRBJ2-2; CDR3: CASSQDIGKNTGELFF
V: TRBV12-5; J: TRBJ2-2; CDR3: CASGSTRLAGGPTWVTGELFF
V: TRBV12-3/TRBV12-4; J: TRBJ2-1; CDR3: CASSEDSNEQFF
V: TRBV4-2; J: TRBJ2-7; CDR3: CASSQDLGQGYEQYF
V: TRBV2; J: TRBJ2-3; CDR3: CASSETSGYTDTQYF
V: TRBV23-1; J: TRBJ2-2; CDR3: CASSQDGREGIYTGELFF
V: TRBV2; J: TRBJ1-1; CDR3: CASDWGNTEAFF
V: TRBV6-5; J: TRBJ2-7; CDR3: CASSGTGEGYEQYF
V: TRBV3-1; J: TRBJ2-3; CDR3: CASSQAGSDTQYF
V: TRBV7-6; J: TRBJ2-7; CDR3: CASSLAGLGYEQYF
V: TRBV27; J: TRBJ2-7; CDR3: CASADGISYEQYF
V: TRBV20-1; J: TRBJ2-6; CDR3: CSAWAGETGANVLTF
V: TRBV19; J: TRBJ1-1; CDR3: CASSNQGAEAFF
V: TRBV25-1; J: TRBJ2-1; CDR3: CASRGRFYNEQFF
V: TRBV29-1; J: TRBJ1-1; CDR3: CSVDGRGNTEAFF
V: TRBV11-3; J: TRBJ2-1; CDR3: CASSFSYNEQFF
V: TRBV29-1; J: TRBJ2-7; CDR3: CSVLTTDRVHEQYF
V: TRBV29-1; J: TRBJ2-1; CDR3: CSVEDPISGGYNEQFF
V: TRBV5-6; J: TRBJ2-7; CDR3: CASSLVGLDEQYF
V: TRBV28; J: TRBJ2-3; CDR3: CASSSPRSGVTSTDTQYF
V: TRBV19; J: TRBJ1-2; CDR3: CASSIARSYTF
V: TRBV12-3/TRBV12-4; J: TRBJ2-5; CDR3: CASTVGWGETQYF
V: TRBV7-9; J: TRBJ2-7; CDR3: CASRSGGTEQYF
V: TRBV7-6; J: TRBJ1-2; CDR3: CASSFLSLTGGDYGYTF
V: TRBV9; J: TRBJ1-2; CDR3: CASSASRQGAPGYTF
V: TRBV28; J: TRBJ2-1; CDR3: CASSNSEHEQFF
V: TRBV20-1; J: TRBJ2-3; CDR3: CSARVVGAYTDTQYF
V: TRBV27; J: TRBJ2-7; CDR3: CASSFQTGGHLGQYF
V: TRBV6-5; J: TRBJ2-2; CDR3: CASSYSTGTTRELFF
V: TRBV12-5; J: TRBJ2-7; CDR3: CASGPGTGAYEQYF
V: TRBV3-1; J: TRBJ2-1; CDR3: CATGTSGSGGEQFF
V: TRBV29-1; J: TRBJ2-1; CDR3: CSVDGQLDNEQFF
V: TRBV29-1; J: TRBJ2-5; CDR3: CSVHTVGTQETQYF
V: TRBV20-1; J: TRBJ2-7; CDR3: CSARLPDVAYEQYF
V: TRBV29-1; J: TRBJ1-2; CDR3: CSASDGFYGYTF
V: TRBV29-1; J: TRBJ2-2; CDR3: CSVEEPLRDGELFF
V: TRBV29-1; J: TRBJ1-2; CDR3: CSAKGTGGSYTF
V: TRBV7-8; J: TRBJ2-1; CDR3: CASSLAPSGGSVDNEQFF
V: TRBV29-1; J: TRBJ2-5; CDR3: CSVGTGAQETQYF
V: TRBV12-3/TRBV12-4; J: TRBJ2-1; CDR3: CATRGLAGGPASGNEQFF
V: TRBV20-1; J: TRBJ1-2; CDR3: CSAREDRGLYGYTF
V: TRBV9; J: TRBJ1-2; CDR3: CASSDPTQRPEPNYGYTF
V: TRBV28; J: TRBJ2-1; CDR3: CASSPSGAPNEQFF
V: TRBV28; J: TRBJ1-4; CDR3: CASSPYTGQGNEKLFF